The 17 T cell receptor beta chains below come from one sample, sequenced in a study of blood T cell repertoires in COVID-19. Produced via immunoSEQ multiplex PCR; TCRdb's table is partial and in-frame only. The sample lists about 400,000 clones; around 88% were seen once. The specimen sequenced was peripheral blood. These receptors all stem from a woman aged 60-75 years with COVID-19, enrolled during active disease.

The chain links TRBV4-3 to TRBJ2-5; no clear D. CDR1 and CDR2 from the germline V gene are LGHNA and YSLEER. V lost 1 base to trimming and J lost 2 bases, with 5 bases between them. This CDR3 has 13 amino acids. CDR3 bases: TGCGCCAGCAGCCAAGTCAGGCAAGAGACCCAGTACTTC. The encoded protein is CASSQVRQETQYF.

The chain has TRBV4-3 and TRBJ1-2; D remains ambiguous. With 0 bases removed from V and 0 bases from J, the gap between germline ends came to 11 bases. The CDR3 sequence is 16 residues long. CDR1 is LGHNA, CDR2 YSLEER, per germline. The CDR3 here is CASSQDLLQANYGYTF. CDR3 in DNA: TGCGCCAGCAGCCAAGATCTTCTGCAGGCTAACTATGGCTACACCTTC.

The chain couples TRBV6-5 to TRBJ1-1; D gene unclear. Trimming removed 8 bases from V and 2 bases from J, with 12 bases in between. The germline V gene encodes CDR1 MNHEY and CDR2 SVGAGI. The CDR3 loop spans 13 amino acids. The CDR3 nucleotides are TGTGCCAGCTGCCCCTCACTCAACACTGAAGCTTTCTTT. Protein: CASCPSLNTEAFF.

This chain links TRBV3-1 (or the pseudogene TRBV3-2) with TRBJ2-7, with 7 bases fitting TRBD1. Germline V gives CDR1 LGHDT, CDR2 YNNKEL (reference sequence). Trimming at V came to 6 bases and at J to 2 bases, leaving 4 bases not matched to a gene. The CDR3 is 13 residues long. The CDR3 is CASSTQGTYEQYF. The CDR3 bases are TGTGCCAGCAGTACACAGGGGACCTACGAGCAGTACTTC.

The chain combines TRBV5-6 with TRBJ2-7; 10 nucleotides line up with TRBD1. With V trimmed by 4 bases and J by 5 bases, 9 bases remained unmatched. This CDR3 is built from 15 residues. Per germline, CDR1 SGHDT and CDR2 YYEEEE. The CDR3 nucleotides read TGTGCCAGCAGCGAACTCCGGGACAGGGGCCACGAGCAGTACTTC. This translates into CASSELRDRGHEQYF.

J is TRBJ1-2 and V is TRBV6-5; the match to TRBD1 covers 7 bases. Germline assignment: CDR1 MNHEY and CDR2 SVGAGI. V shed 6 bases, J shed 7 bases, and the junction held 11 bases outside the gene matches. The CDR3 consists of 14 residues. The DNA for the CDR3 is TGTGCCAGCAGCGACACGACAGGGAGGAGTGGCTACACCTTC. It specifies CASSDTTGRSGYTF.

With respect to this clone: Other DNA sequences in this sample translate to the same CDR3. The gene calls are TRBV11-2 and TRBJ2-5; D possibly corresponds to TRBD2 (6 bases). The germline V gene has CDR1 SGHAT and CDR2 FQNNGV. The CDR3 runs 14 residues. Trimming cost V 0 bases and J 5 bases, with 10 bases left between them. The CDR3 DNA sequence: TGTGCCAGCAGCTTAGATACGGGGGAGGAGACCCAGTACTTC. Amino acid sequence: CASSLDTGEETQYF.

This clone was seen once. The V and J genes are TRBV27 and TRBJ1-6; possibly TRBD1 for D (5 bases). This CDR3 is 15 amino acids long. Germline V gene lookup returns CDR1 MNHEY and CDR2 SMNVEV (reference sequence). V shed 3 bases and J shed 4 bases, with 10 bases lying between them. CDR3 sequence (DNA): TGTGCCAGCAGTTTGCTGACAGTTTATAATTCACCCCTCCACTTT. This sequence encodes CASSLLTVYNSPLHF.

The chain joins TRBV7-7 to TRBJ2-1, with TRBD1 identical over 7 bases. Looked up from germline, CDR1 is SSHAT and CDR2 is FNYEAQ (reference sequence). After removal of 5 bases from V and 3 bases from J, the junction contained 1 base not matched to a gene. There are 13 residues in the CDR3. The CDR3 is CASSRDSYNEQFF. The DNA of the CDR3 is TGTGCCAGCAGCCGGGACAGCTACAATGAGCAGTTCTTC.

V is TRBV10-2 and J is TRBJ1-2; 8 bases fit TRBD1. The CDR3 sequence is 18 residues long. Germline-derived CDR1 and CDR2 are WSHSY and SAAADI. With 4 bases clipped from V and 0 bases from J, the junction kept 13 bases outside the gene matches. CDR3 in DNA: TGCGCCAGCAGTGGGGGGACAGGACTTGTGGGTGCTAACTATGGCTACACCTTC. Protein sequence: CASSGGTGLVGANYGYTF.

The V call is TRBV30, the J call TRBJ1-2, with 7 positions matching TRBD1. The ends lost 0 bases at V and 4 bases at J; junction bases unmatched: 5. Germline V gene lookup returns CDR1 GTSNPN and CDR2 SVGIG (reference sequence). The CDR3 contains 14 residues. This chain's CDR3 is CAWSVGTASYGYTF. CDR3 DNA sequence: TGTGCCTGGAGTGTAGGGACAGCTTCCTATGGCTACACCTTC.

The gene calls are TRBV19 and TRBJ2-1; 10 bases agree with TRBD1. V lost 9 bases to trimming and J lost 8 bases; unmatched junction nucleotides: 10. Germline loops: CDR1 LNHDA, CDR2 SQIVND (reference sequence). The length of the CDR3 is 14 residues. The CDR3 is CASAGTGEWHEQFF. The CDR3 DNA reads as TGTGCCAGCGCCGGGACAGGGGAGTGGCATGAGCAGTTCTTC.

The chain carries TRBV3-1 (or the pseudogene TRBV3-2) and TRBJ1-2; 8 positions agree with TRBD1. The ends lost 2 bases at V and 4 bases at J; junction bases unmatched: 12. The CDR3 loop spans 17 amino acids. Germline lookup yields CDR1 LGHDT and CDR2 YNNKEL (reference sequence). CDR3 in amino acids: CASSQRARGQGTYGYTF. The CDR3 coding sequence is TGTGCCAGCAGCCAAAGGGCCCGAGGACAGGGTACCTATGGCTACACCTTC.

The CDR3 nucleotides are TGTGCCAGCAGTCCTCGGACAGGGGCAACTGAAGCTTTCTTT. This encodes CASSPRTGATEAFF. This chain connects TRBV6-5 to TRBJ1-1; 9 positions agree with TRBD1. CDR3 length: 14 residues. The ends lost 5 bases at V and 5 bases at J; junction bases unmatched: 6. CDR1 and CDR2 from the germline V gene are MNHEY and SVGAGI.

The table lists this clone with a count of one. The rearrangement uses TRBV5-6 and TRBJ2-7, with 9 positions matching TRBD2. After removal of 2 bases from V and 4 bases from J, the junction contained 7 bases not matched to a gene. CDR3 length: 15 residues. Germline assignment: CDR1 SGHDT and CDR2 YYEEEE. CDR3 in amino acids: CASSFGLAPTYEQYF. CDR3 DNA sequence: TGTGCCAGCAGCTTCGGACTAGCGCCGACATACGAGCAGTACTTC.

V gene TRBV3-1 (or the pseudogene TRBV3-2) combines with J gene TRBJ1-5, with TRBD1 matching 7 bases. V shed 4 bases, J shed 7 bases, and the junction held 7 bases outside the gene matches. CDR3 length: 14 residues. Per the germline V gene, CDR1 is LGHDT and CDR2 is YNNKEL (reference sequence). CDR3 loop: CASSPPGQPQPQHF. The DNA for the CDR3 is TGTGCCAGCAGCCCGCCGGGACAGCCCCAGCCCCAGCATTTT.

This chain connects TRBV4-2 to TRBJ2-5; 10 positions agree with TRBD2. The CDR3 runs 16 residues. Trimming at V came to 3 bases and at J to 5 bases, leaving 9 bases not matched to a gene. The germline CDR1 and CDR2 sequences are LGHNA and YNFKEQ. The DNA of the CDR3 is TGTGCCAGCAGCCATAGTGAGCGGGGGGGCATGGAGACCCAGTACTTC. Its protein product is CASSHSERGGMETQYF.